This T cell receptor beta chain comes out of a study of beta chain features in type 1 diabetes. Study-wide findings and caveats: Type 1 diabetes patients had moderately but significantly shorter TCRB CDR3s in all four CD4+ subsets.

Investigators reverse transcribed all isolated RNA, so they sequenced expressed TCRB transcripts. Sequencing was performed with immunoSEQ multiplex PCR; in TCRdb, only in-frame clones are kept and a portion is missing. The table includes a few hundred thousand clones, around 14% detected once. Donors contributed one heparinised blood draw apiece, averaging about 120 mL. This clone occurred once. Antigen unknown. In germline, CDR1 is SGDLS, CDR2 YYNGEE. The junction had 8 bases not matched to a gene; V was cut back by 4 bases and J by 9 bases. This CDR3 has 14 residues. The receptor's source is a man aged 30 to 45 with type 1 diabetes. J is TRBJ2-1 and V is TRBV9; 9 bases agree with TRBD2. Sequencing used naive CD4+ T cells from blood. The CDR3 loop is CASSPVAGDGEQFF. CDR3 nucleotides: TGTGCCAGCAGCCCCGTAGCGGGGGACGGTGAGCAGTTCTTC.